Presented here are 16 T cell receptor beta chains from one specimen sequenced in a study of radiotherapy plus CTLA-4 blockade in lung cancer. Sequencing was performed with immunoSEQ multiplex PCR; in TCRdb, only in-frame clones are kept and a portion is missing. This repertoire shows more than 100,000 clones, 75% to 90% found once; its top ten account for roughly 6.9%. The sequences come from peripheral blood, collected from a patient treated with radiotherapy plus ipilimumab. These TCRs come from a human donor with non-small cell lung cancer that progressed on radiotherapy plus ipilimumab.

CDR3 nucleotides: TGTGCCAGCAGTGAAGACGGAGTCACTGAAGCTTTCTTT. Translation gives CASSEDGVTEAFF. The rearrangement links TRBV6-1 to TRBJ1-1, with D uncertain. The germline V and J ends were trimmed by 1 base and 4 bases, with 7 bases remaining between them. The CDR3 has 13 residues. Germline V gives CDR1 MNHNS, CDR2 SASEGT.

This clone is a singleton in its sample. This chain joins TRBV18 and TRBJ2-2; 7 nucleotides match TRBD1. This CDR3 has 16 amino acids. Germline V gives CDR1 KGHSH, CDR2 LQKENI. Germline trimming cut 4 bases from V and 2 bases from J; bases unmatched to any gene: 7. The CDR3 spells CASSRRQGDNTGELFF. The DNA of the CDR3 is TGTGCCAGCTCACGCCGACAGGGCGATAACACCGGGGAGCTGTTTTTT.

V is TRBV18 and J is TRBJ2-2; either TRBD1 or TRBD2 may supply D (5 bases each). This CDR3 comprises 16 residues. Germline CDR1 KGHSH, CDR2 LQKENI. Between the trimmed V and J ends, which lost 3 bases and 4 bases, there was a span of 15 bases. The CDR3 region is CASSPARGEGTGELFF. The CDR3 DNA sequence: TGTGCCAGCTCACCGGCGAGGGGAGAGGGCACCGGGGAGCTGTTTTTT. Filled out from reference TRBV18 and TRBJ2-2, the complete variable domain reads NAGVMQNPRHLVRRRGQEARLRCSPMKGHSHVYWYRQLPEEGLKFMVYLQKENIIDESGMPKERFSAEFPKEGPSILRIQQVVRGDSAAYFCASSPARGEGTGELFFGEGSRLTVL.

Written as DNA, the CDR3 is TGCGCCAGCAGCTTGGTGACAGGGAGGACCTTTACACCCGGGGAGCTGTTTTTT. It translates to CASSLVTGRTFTPGELFF. The V gene is TRBV5-1, the J gene TRBJ2-2, with D maybe TRBD1 (7 bases). Germline-derived CDR1 and CDR2 are SGHRS and YFSETQ. The CDR3 sequence is 18 residues long. Deletions cut 0 bases from V and 6 bases from J, with 21 bases between.

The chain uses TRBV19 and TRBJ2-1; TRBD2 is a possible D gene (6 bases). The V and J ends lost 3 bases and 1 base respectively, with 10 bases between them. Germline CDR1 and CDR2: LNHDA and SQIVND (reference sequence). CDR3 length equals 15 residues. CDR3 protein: CASSMVGRSYNEQFF. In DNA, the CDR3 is TGTGCCAGTAGTATGGTTGGGAGGTCCTACAATGAGCAGTTCTTC.

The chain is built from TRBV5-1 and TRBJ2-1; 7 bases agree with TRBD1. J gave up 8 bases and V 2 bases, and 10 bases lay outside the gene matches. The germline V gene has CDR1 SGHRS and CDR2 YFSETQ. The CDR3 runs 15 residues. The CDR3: CASSLNLQGSDEQFF. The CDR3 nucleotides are TGCGCCAGCAGCTTAAATCTACAGGGGTCGGATGAGCAGTTCTTC.

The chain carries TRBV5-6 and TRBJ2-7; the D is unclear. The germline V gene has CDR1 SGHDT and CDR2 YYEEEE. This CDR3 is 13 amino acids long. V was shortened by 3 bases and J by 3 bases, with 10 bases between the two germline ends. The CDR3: CASSSLDIYEQYF. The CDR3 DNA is TGTGCCAGCAGCTCCCTAGATATCTACGAGCAGTACTTC.

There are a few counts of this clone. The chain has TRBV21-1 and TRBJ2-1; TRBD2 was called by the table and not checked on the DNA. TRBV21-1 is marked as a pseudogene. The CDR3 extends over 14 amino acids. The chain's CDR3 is CASSTRDFYNEQFF. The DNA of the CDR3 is TGTGCCAGCAGCACCCGGGACTTTTACAATGAGCAGTTCTTC.

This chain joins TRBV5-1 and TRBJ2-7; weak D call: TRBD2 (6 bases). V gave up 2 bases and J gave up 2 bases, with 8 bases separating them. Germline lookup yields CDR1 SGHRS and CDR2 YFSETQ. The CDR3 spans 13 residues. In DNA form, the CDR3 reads TGCGCCAGCAGCTTTGGAGGGACCTACGAGCAGTACTTC. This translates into CASSFGGTYEQYF.

CDR3 protein: CASSLGSQGIPDTQYF. CDR3 DNA: TGTGCCAGCAGCTTAGGCTCACAGGGGATCCCAGATACGCAGTATTTT. The rearrangement links TRBV7-8 to TRBJ2-3; TRBD1 agrees at 7 bases. The germline CDR1 and CDR2 sequences are SGHVS and FQNEAQ. V shed 1 base, J shed 4 bases, and the junction held 8 bases outside the gene matches. The CDR3 consists of 16 residues.

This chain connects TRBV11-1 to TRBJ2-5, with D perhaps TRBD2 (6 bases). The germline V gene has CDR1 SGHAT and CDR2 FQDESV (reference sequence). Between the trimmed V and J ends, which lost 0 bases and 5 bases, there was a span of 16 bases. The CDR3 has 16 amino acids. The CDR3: CASSLAPSGGGETQYF. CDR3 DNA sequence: TGTGCCAGCAGCTTAGCGCCGTCAGGAGGAGGGGAGACCCAGTACTTC. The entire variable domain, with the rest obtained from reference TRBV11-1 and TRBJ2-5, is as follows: EAEVAQSPRYKITEKSQAVAFWCDPISGHATLYWYRQILGQGPELLVQFQDESVVDDSQLPKDRFSAERLKGVDSTLKIQPAELGDSAMYLCASSLAPSGGGETQYFGPGTRLLVL.

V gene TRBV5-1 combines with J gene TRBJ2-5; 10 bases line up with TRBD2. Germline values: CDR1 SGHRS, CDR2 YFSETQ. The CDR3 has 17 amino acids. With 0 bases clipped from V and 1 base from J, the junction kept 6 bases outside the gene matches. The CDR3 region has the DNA TGCGCCAGCAGCTTGGTTCCTAGCGGGAGCGGCCAAGAGACCCAGTACTTC. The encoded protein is CASSLVPSGSGQETQYF.

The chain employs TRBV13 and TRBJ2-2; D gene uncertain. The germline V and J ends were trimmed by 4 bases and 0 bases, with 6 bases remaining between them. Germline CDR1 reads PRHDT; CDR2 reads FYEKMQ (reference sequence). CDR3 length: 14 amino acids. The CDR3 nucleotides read TGTGCCAGCAGCTCCTCCACGAACACCGGGGAGCTGTTTTTT. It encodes CASSSSTNTGELFF.

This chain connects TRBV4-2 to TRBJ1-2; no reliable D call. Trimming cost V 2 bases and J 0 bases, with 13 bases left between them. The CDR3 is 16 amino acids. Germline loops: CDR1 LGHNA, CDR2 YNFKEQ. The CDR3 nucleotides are TGTGCCAGCAGCCAATTCCTCCAATCAGCTAACTATGGCTACACCTTC. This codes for CASSQFLQSANYGYTF.

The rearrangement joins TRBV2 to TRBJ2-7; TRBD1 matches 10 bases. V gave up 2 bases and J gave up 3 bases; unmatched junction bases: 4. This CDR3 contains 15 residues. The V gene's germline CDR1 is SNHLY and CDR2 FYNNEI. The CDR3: CASSEPGQGGYEQYF. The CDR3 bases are TGTGCCAGCAGTGAACCCGGACAGGGGGGCTACGAGCAGTACTTC.

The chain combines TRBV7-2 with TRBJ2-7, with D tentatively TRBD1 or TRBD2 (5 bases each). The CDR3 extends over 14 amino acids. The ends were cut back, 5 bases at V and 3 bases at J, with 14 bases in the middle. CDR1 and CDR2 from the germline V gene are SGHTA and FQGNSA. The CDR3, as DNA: TGTGCCAGCAGCCCCGCCCCGGGACGCTACGAGCAGTACTTC. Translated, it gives CASSPAPGRYEQYF.